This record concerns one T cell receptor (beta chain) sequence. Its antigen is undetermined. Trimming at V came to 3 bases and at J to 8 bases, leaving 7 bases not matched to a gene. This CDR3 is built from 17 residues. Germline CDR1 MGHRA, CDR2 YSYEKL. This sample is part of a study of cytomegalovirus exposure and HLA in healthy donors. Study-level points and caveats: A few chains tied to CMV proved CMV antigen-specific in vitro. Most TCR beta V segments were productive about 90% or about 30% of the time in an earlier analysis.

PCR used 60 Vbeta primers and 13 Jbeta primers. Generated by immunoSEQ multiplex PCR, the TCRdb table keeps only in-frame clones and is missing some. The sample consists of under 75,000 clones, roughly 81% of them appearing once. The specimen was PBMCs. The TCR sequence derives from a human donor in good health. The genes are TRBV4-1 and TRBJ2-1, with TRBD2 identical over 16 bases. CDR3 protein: CASSQTMGLAGGDEQFF. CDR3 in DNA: TGCGCCAGCAGCCAGACCATGGGACTAGCGGGGGGGGATGAGCAGTTCTTC.